Listed below are T cell receptor beta chains from one sample, sequenced in a study of cytomegalovirus exposure and HLA in healthy donors. Profiling relied on immunoSEQ multiplex PCR, and the TCRdb table lists in-frame clones only, not all of them. The repertoire holds about 200,000 clones, about two thirds seen once, with less than 3% in the top ten. Source material: PBMCs. The receptor set was obtained from a man aged 35-49 years in good health and CMV-seropositive. CDR3s include the opening cysteine and the closing phenylalanine or tryptophan. A D gene is named only where the DNA matches it firmly. Clone size appears in some rows only: once, few, many, or a class for an expanded clone.

V	D	size	J	DNA	CDR3
TRBV2	TRBD1	-	TRBJ2-7	TGTGCCAGCAGGGGATGGACAGGCGAAAAATACGAGCAGTACTTC	CASRGWTGEKYEQYF
TRBV5-1	-	few	TRBJ2-1	TGCGCCAGCAGCCGGGATTTTTCCTACAATGAGCAGTTCTTC	CASSRDFSYNEQFF
TRBV5-1	-	-	TRBJ1-5	TGCGCCAGCAGCTTTGAAGGACAATCGAATCAGCCCCAGCATTTT	CASSFEGQSNQPQHF
TRBV19	-	-	TRBJ1-1	TGTGCCAGTAGTCCGCTGACAGGCCTCAGCACTGAAGCTTTCTTT	CASSPLTGLSTEAFF
TRBV21-1	-	-	TRBJ1-2	TGTGCCAGCAGCAAAGGGCGGGACAGGCTAGACCAGGGAAGTGGCTACACCTTC	CASSKGRDRLDQGSGYTF
TRBV6-1	TRBD2	few	TRBJ2-5	TGTGCCAGCAGTGAGATAGCGGGGGGGCAAGAGACCCAGTACTTC	CASSEIAGGQETQYF
TRBV5-1	-	-	TRBJ2-7	TGCGCCAGCGGACCCAGACAGAATAACGAGCAGTACTTC	CASGPRQNNEQYF
TRBV5-1	TRBD2	-	TRBJ2-7	TGCGCCAGCAGCCCGGGACTAGCGGGGGGGTATCCTGCCTACGAGCAGTACTTC	CASSPGLAGGYPAYEQYF
TRBV2	-	-	TRBJ2-7	TGTGCCAGCAGTCAGCAGGGGGGCGAGCAGTACTTC	CASSQQGGEQYF
TRBV5-5	TRBD1	-	TRBJ2-7	TGTGCCAGCAGCTTCGGGACAGCCTTCTCCTACGAGCAGTACTTC	CASSFGTAFSYEQYF
TRBV7-2	-	few	TRBJ2-1	TGTGCCAGCAGCTTGGTCGGCGGAGTTGAGGAGTTCTTC	CASSLVGGVEEFF
TRBV6-5	TRBD1	-	TRBJ2-5	TGTGCCAGCAGGGGACAGGGGGCTGGGCAAGAGACCCAGTACTTC	CASRGQGAGQETQYF
TRBV5-1	-	few	TRBJ1-1	TGCGCCAGCGGGGTCCAGGACGTTTCCAGGGGAGCTTTCTTT	CASGVQDVSRGAFF
TRBV5-4	TRBD1	few	TRBJ1-1	TGTGCCACGGGGACAGGAGGATCGAGGAACACTGAAGCTTTCTTT	CATGTGGSRNTEAFF
TRBV2	-	few	TRBJ2-7	TGTGCCAGCAGGGACATCATGTACGAGCAGTACTTC	CASRDIMYEQYF
TRBV6-4	TRBD1	once	TRBJ1-2	TGTGCCATCGGCCGGGACAGGGGAGTCTATGGCTACACCTTC	CAIGRDRGVYGYTF
TRBV9	-	few	TRBJ1-2	TGTGCCAGCAGCGACCCCCTCCCTGGGCGGGACTACCGCTATGGCTACACCTTC	CASSDPLPGRDYRYGYTF
TRBV19	-	few	TRBJ2-7	TGTGCCAGTAGCCTCGGACAGTGGAATACGGACGAGCAGTACTTC	CASSLGQWNTDEQYF
TRBV5-4	-	-	TRBJ1-6	TGTGCCAGCAGCTTTAACGGGGGTAATTCACCCCTCCACTTT	CASSFNGGNSPLHF
TRBV5-1	-	-	TRBJ2-7	TGCGCCAGCAGCTTCCGGGAAGGTCTCATTTACGAGCAGTACTTC	CASSFREGLIYEQYF
TRBV11-2	TRBD1	-	TRBJ2-5	TGTGCCAGCAGCCTTCGAGGGGGCGAGGGATTGGAGACCCAGTACTTC	CASSLRGGEGLETQYF
TRBV4-1	TRBD1	-	TRBJ2-7	TGCGCCAGCAGCCACTTATCGTTGCGGAACAGGGGGTACGAGCAGTACTTC	CASSHLSLRNRGYEQYF
TRBV7-2	-	-	TRBJ1-3	TGTGCCAGCAGCTCCGACAGTAAACCTGGAAACACCATATATTTT	CASSSDSKPGNTIYF
TRBV19	-	-	TRBJ1-6	TGTGCCAGTAGGCGGGACTTAAATTCACCCCTCCACTTT	CASRRDLNSPLHF
TRBV28	-	-	TRBJ2-2	TGTGCCAGCACTAAACAGGGTTTTCGGGAGCTGTTTTTT	CASTKQGFRELFF
TRBV28	-	-	TRBJ2-7	TGTGCCAGCAGTCTCCAGGGGATCTCCTACGAGCAGTACTTC	CASSLQGISYEQYF
TRBV7-3	-	-	TRBJ2-4	TGTGCCAGCAGCTTATATCGCAGGGGGGCGACCGGCACCAAAAACATTCAGTACTTC	CASSLYRRGATGTKNIQYF